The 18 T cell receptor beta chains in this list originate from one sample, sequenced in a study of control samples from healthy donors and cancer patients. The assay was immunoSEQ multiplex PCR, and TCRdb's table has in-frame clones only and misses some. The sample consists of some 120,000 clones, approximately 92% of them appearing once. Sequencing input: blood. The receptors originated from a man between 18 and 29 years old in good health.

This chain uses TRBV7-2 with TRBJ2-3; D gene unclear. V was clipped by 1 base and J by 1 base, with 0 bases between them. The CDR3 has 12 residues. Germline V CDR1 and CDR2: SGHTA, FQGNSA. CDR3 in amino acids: CASSLGTDTQYF. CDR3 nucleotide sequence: TGTGCCAGCAGCTTAGGCACAGATACGCAGTATTTT.

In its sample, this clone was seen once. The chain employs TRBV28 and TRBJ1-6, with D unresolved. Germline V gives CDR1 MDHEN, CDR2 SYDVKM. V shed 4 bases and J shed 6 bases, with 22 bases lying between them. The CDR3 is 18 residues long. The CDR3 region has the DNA TGTGCCAGCAGTTCCCCCTGGGATAGGGCCGTTCTTAATTCACCCCTCCACTTT. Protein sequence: CASSSPWDRAVLNSPLHF.

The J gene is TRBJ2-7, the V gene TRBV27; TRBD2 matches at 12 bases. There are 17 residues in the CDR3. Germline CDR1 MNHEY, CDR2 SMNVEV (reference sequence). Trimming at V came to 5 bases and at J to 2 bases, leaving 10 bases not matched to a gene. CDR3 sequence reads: CASSRPGLAGSPYEQYF. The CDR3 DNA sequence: TGTGCCAGCAGTCGACCGGGACTAGCGGGCTCTCCCTACGAGCAGTACTTC.

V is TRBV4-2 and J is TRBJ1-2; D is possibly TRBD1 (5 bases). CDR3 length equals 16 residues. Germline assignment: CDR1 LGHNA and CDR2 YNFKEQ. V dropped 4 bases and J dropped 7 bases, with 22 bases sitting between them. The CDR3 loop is CASSPTLGGFYFGYTF. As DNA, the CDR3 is TGTGCCAGCAGCCCCACCTTGGGGGGGTTCTATTTTGGCTACACCTTC.

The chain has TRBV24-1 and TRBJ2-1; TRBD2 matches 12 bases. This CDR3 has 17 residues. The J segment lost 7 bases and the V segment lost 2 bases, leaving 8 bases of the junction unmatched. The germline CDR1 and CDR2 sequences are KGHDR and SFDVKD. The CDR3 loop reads CATSDSASGRASNEQFF. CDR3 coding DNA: TGTGCCACCAGTGATTCCGCTAGCGGGAGGGCCTCAAATGAGCAGTTCTTC.

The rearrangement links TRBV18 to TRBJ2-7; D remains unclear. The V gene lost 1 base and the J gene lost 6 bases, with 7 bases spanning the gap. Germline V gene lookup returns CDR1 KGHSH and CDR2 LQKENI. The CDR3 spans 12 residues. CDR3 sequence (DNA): TGTGCCAGCTCACCACAGGGCGCCGAGCAGTACTTC. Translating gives CASSPQGAEQYF.

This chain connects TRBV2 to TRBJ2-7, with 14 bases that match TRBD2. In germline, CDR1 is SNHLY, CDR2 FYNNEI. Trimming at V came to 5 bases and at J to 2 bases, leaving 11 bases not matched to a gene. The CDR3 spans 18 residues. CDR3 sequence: CASSPYGTSGRRAYEQYV. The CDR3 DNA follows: TGTGCCAGCAGTCCCTACGGGACTAGCGGGAGAAGGGCCTACGAGCAGTACGTC.

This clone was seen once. DNA of the CDR3: TGTGCCAGCAGTTACGCGGCGGGAGTCTCCTACAATGAGCAGTTCTTC. Its protein product is CASSYAAGVSYNEQFF. The chain recombines TRBV6-2 or TRBV6-3 with TRBJ2-1; TRBD2 matches 7 bases. The CDR3 is 16 amino acids. CDR1 is MNHEY, CDR2 SVGEGT, per germline. With 2 bases clipped from V and 0 bases from J, the junction kept 4 bases outside the gene matches.

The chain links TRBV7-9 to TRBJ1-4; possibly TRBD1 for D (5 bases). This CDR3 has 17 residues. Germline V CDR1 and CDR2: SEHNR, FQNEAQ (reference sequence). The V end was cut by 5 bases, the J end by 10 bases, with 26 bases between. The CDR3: CASSPSFGGAELGKLFF. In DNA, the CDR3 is TGTGCCAGCAGCCCTTCCTTCGGTGGGGCTGAACTAGGAAAACTGTTTTTT. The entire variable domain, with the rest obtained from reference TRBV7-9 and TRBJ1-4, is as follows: DTGVSQNPRHKITKRGQNVTFRCDPISEHNRLYWYRQTLGQGPEFLTYFQNEAQLEKSRLLSDRFSAERPKGSFSTLEIQRTEQGDSAMYLCASSPSFGGAELGKLFFGSGTQLSVL.

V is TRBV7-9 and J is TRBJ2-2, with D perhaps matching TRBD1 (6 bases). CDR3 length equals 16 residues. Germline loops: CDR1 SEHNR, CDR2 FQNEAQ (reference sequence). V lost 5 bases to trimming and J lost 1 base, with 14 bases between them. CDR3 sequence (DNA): TGTGCCAGCAGCGAAGAACCGGGACAGAACACCGGGGAGCTGTTTTTT. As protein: CASSEEPGQNTGELFF.

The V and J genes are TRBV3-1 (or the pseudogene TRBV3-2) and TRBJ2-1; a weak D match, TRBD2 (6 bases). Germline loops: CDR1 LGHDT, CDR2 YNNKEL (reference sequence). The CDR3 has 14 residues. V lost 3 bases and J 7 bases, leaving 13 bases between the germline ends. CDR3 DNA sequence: TGTGCCAGCAGCCATAACTCAGGAGGGAATGAGCAGTTCTTC. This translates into CASSHNSGGNEQFF.

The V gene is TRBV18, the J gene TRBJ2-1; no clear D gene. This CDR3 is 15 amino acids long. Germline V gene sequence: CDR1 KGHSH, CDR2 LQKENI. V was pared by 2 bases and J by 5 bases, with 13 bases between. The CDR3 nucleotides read TGTGCCAGCTCACCATTTATGCAGGTCGACAATGAGCAGTTCTTC. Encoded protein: CASSPFMQVDNEQFF.

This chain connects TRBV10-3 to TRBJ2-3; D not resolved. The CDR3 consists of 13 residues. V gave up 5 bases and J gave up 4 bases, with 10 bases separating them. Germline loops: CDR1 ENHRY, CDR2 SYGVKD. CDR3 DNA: TGTGCCATCAGTATAGGTGGGGCAGATACGCAGTATTTT. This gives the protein CAISIGGADTQYF.

CDR3: CASSIGVGSYNSPLHF. In DNA form, the CDR3 reads TGTGCCAGTAGTATAGGGGTTGGCTCCTATAATTCACCCCTCCACTTT. This chain uses TRBV19 with TRBJ1-6; no clear D. This CDR3 spans 16 amino acids. Per germline, CDR1 LNHDA and CDR2 SQIVND (reference sequence). Trimming cost V 1 base and J 0 bases, with 7 bases left between them.

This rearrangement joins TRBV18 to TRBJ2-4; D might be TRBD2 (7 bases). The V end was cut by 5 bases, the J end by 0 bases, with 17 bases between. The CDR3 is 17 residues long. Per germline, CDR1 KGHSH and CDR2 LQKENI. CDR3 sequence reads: CASSSQGGGLAKNIQYF. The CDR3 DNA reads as TGTGCCAGCTCATCGCAGGGAGGGGGACTAGCCAAAAACATTCAGTACTTC. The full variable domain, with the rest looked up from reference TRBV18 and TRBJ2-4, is NAGVMQNPRHLVRRRGQEARLRCSPMKGHSHVYWYRQLPEEGLKFMVYLQKENIIDESGMPKERFSAEFPKEGPSILRIQQVVRGDSAAYFCASSSQGGGLAKNIQYFGAGTRLSVL.

CDR3 sequence: CASSSLPSEPQHF. The CDR3 nucleotides are TGTGCCAGCTCATCCCTACCTTCCGAGCCCCAGCATTTT. This chain links TRBV18 with TRBJ1-5; no firm D call. This CDR3 is 13 amino acids long. From germline, CDR1 is KGHSH and CDR2 LQKENI. The germline V and J ends were trimmed by 5 bases and 8 bases, with 13 bases remaining between them.

CDR3 in amino acids: CASSRTAPAFF. In nucleotides, the CDR3 is TGTGCCAGCAGCAGAACAGCGCCAGCTTTCTTT. The rearrangement links TRBV2 to TRBJ1-1; D unresolved. The V gene lost 6 bases and the J gene lost 10 bases, with 12 bases spanning the gap. Germline CDR1 reads SNHLY; CDR2 reads FYNNEI. The CDR3 is 11 residues long.

The DNA for the CDR3 is TGTGCCAGCAGCTTAGATCTGGCGGGAACTTTCACAGATACGCAGTATTTT. It translates to CASSLDLAGTFTDTQYF. This rearrangement joins TRBV7-2 to TRBJ2-3, with D possibly TRBD2 on 6 matching bases. This CDR3 contains 17 residues. V lost 1 base and J 2 bases, leaving 16 bases between the germline ends. Germline V gives CDR1 SGHTA, CDR2 FQGNSA.